One and the same sample provided the 19 T cell receptor beta chains below, sequenced in a study of CD8 T cells in ankylosing spondylitis. TCRdb re-derived calls from the 5' RACE reads in MiXCR, one entry per CDR3 protein. In the table there are some 340,000 distinct CDR3 sequences, roughly 14% of which are singletons. The sample taken for sequencing was blood, either unsorted or a sorted T cell fraction (not recorded which). The receptors derive from a male donor with ankylosing spondylitis or in good health (not recorded which).

The table lists this clonotype with a few counts. The J gene is TRBJ2-2, the V gene TRBV4-1; D call uncertain. V was clipped by 8 bases and J by 0 bases, with 13 bases between them. The CDR3 sequence is 15 residues long. The germline V gene has CDR1 MGHRA and CDR2 YSYEKL. CDR3 sequence reads: CASCPRFANTGELFF. CDR3 sequence (DNA): TGCGCCAGCTGCCCCCGGTTCGCGAACACCGGGGAGCTGTTTTTT.

The chain couples TRBV2 to TRBJ2-2; 7 nucleotides match TRBD1. The CDR3 runs to 16 residues. V shed 4 bases and J 5 bases; nucleotides not matched to a gene: 10. Germline loops: CDR1 SNHLY, CDR2 FYNNEI. CDR3 amino acids: CASSGEGGIGTGELFF. The CDR3 DNA is TGTGCCAGCAGTGGTGAAGGGGGCATAGGTACCGGGGAGCTGTTTTTT. The full variable domain, rest sourced from reference TRBV2 and TRBJ2-2, is EPEVTQTPSHQVTQMGQEVILRCVPISNHLYFYWYRQILGQKVEFLVSFYNNEISEKSEIFDDQFSVERPDGSNFTLKIRSTKLEDSAMYFCASSGEGGIGTGELFFGEGSRLTVL.

This clonotype has more than one count but fewer than ten. The V gene is TRBV7-2, the J gene TRBJ2-2; D not resolved. CDR1 and CDR2 from the germline V gene are SGHTA and FQGNSA. CDR3 length: 16 amino acids. Trimming removed 1 base from V and 0 bases from J, with 9 bases in between. CDR3 nucleotides: TGTGCCAGCAGCTTAGATTACAGTGCGAACACCGGGGAGCTGTTTTTT. It is translated as CASSLDYSANTGELFF.

The chain employs TRBV5-5 and TRBJ2-1, with 11 bases identical to TRBD2. Trimming cost V 1 base and J 1 base; bases outside gene matches: 7. The CDR3 length is 18 residues. Germline-derived CDR1 and CDR2 are SGHKS and YYEKEE (reference sequence). The CDR3 loop is CASSLTLAGAYSYNEQFF. In DNA, the CDR3 is TGTGCCAGCAGCTTGACACTAGCGGGGGCCTATTCCTACAATGAGCAGTTCTTC.

The chain carries TRBV12-3 or TRBV12-4 and TRBJ1-2, with 8 bases matching TRBD1. V lost 7 bases and J lost 8; bases outside the gene matches: 12. The CDR3 is made up of 14 amino acids. CDR3: CASKVGQGMQGYTF. The CDR3 DNA reads TGTGCCAGCAAAGTCGGACAGGGAATGCAGGGCTACACCTTC.

The chain couples TRBV27 to TRBJ1-2; the match to TRBD1 covers 8 bases. Per germline, CDR1 MNHEY and CDR2 SMNVEV (reference sequence). CDR3 length: 14 residues. V shed 5 bases, J shed 5 bases, and the junction held 7 bases outside the gene matches. CDR3 sequence reads: CASSPRTGLYGYTF. The CDR3 DNA is TGTGCCAGCAGTCCCCGGACAGGGCTTTATGGCTACACCTTC.

The table lists this clonotype with a few counts. The chain links TRBV28 to TRBJ2-2; 8 nucleotides line up with TRBD1. The CDR3 spans 17 residues. The V gene's germline CDR1 is MDHEN and CDR2 SYDVKM. Trimming at V came to 5 bases and at J to 0 bases, leaving 8 bases not matched to a gene. CDR3: CASSLRTGKSNTGELFF. CDR3 bases: TGTGCCAGCAGTCTAAGGACAGGGAAATCGAACACCGGGGAGCTGTTTTTT.

The V call is TRBV11-2, the J call TRBJ2-1; 10 bases fit TRBD2. CDR1 and CDR2 from the germline V gene are SGHAT and FQNNGV. The CDR3 loop spans 17 amino acids. V gave up 7 bases and J gave up 14 bases; unmatched junction bases: 23. The CDR3 sequence is CASTRLAGILEVGEKFF. The DNA for the CDR3 is TGTGCCAGCACCCGACTAGCGGGTATACTAGAAGTAGGGGAGAAGTTCTTC.

This clonotype appeared many times. The V call is TRBV5-1, the J call TRBJ1-4, with unresolved D. The CDR3 runs to 14 residues. Germline CDR1 reads SGHRS; CDR2 reads YFSETQ. V shed 4 bases and J shed 0 bases, with 7 bases lying between them. For the CDR3, the DNA is TGCGCCAGCAGCGATACCTCAACTAATGAAAAACTGTTTTTT. Protein sequence: CASSDTSTNEKLFF. Filled out from reference TRBV5-1 and TRBJ1-4, the complete variable domain reads KAGVTQTPRYLIKTRGQQVTLSCSPISGHRSVSWYQQTPGQGLQFLFEYFSETQRNKGNFPGRFSGRQFSNSRSEMNVSTLELGDSALYLCASSDTSTNEKLFFGSGTQLSVL.

V usage is TRBV29-1 and J usage is TRBJ2-5; D remains unclear. Trimming pared 3 bases from V and 2 bases from J, leaving 4 bases between. CDR3 length: 11 residues. CDR1 and CDR2 (germline): SQVTM, ANQGSEA. CDR3 DNA sequence: TGCAGCGTTGAGGATCAAGAGACCCAGTACTTC. Translated, it gives CSVEDQETQYF. The variable domain in full, completed from reference TRBV29-1 and TRBJ2-5, reads SAVISQKPSRDICQRGTSLTIQCQVDSQVTMMFWYRQQPGQSLTLIATANQGSEATYESGFVIDKFPISRPNLTFSTLTVSNMSPEDSSIYLCSVEDQETQYFGPGTRLLVL.

V is TRBV4-2 and J is TRBJ1-6, with D hard to call. Looked up from germline, CDR1 is LGHNA and CDR2 is YNFKEQ. V lost 0 bases and J 6 bases, leaving 9 bases between the germline ends. The CDR3 runs 15 residues. CDR3: CASSQDVKGNSPLHF. CDR3 bases: TGTGCCAGCAGCCAAGATGTTAAGGGTAATTCACCCCTCCACTTT.

This clonotype was recorded at least ten times. This rearrangement joins TRBV10-3 to TRBJ2-3; D may be TRBD2 (6 bases). The CDR3 length is 14 residues. Trimming removed 10 bases from V and 0 bases from J, with 14 bases in between. Germline V gene sequence: CDR1 ENHRY, CDR2 SYGVKD. The CDR3 loop is CATSSVTSTDTQYF. Written as DNA, the CDR3 is TGTGCCACCTCTAGCGTCACTAGCACAGATACGCAGTATTTT.

This chain connects TRBV29-1 to TRBJ2-5; TRBD1 is a possible D gene (5 bases). The CDR3 runs 13 residues. In germline, CDR1 is SQVTM, CDR2 ANQGSEA. Between the trimmed V and J ends, which lost 7 bases and 3 bases, there was a span of 15 bases. CDR3 in DNA: TGCAGCGCCTCCCTCAGACAGAAAGAGACCCAGTACTTC. Translation: CSASLRQKETQYF.

In its sample, this clonotype was seen a few times. The chain couples TRBV14 to TRBJ2-7; D may match TRBD1 or TRBD2 (5 bases each). Trimming pared 5 bases from V and 6 bases from J, leaving 17 bases between. CDR3 length: 14 amino acids. Per germline, CDR1 SGHDN and CDR2 FVKESK. As DNA, the CDR3 is TGTGCCAGCAGCGAGGGCCAGATTGGGGGCGAGCAGTACTTC. Residues: CASSEGQIGGEQYF.

As DNA, the CDR3 is TGTGCCAGCAGAACTAGCGGGGTCGATGGGCCAGATACGCAGTATTTT. Its translation: CASRTSGVDGPDTQYF. The V and J genes are TRBV27 and TRBJ2-3; TRBD2 aligns across 10 bases. This CDR3 spans 16 amino acids. V lost 6 bases, J lost 4 bases, and 10 bases stayed unmatched. Germline loops: CDR1 MNHEY, CDR2 SMNVEV (reference sequence).

This chain joins TRBV11-2 and TRBJ2-2, with D possibly TRBD2 on 6 matching bases. From germline, CDR1 is SGHAT and CDR2 FQNNGV. This CDR3 comprises 15 residues. V lost 7 bases to trimming and J lost 6 bases, with 18 bases between them. The CDR3 nucleotides read TGTGCCAGCACCTTGGTCGGGGGTTGGCCCGGGGAGCTGTTTTTT. Protein sequence: CASTLVGGWPGELFF.

This rearrangement joins TRBV5-1 to TRBJ1-1; D remains ambiguous. Germline V gives CDR1 SGHRS, CDR2 YFSETQ. The length of the CDR3 is 16 residues. Trimming left V 2 bases short and J 1 base short, with 15 bases between. CDR3 loop: CASSFQRSAGNTEAFF. Here the CDR3 DNA reads TGCGCCAGCAGCTTTCAGAGATCGGCAGGGAACACTGAAGCTTTCTTT.

The chain couples TRBV7-6 to TRBJ2-1; 7 bases agree with TRBD1. Germline CDR1 is SGHVS and CDR2 is FNYEAQ. This CDR3 contains 15 residues. V lost 9 bases to trimming and J lost 0 bases; unmatched junction nucleotides: 8. The CDR3 nucleotides read TGTGCCAGTAGTTACAGGGGAAGCTCCTACAATGAGCAGTTCTTC. It is translated as CASSYRGSSYNEQFF. Drawing the rest from reference TRBV7-6 and TRBJ2-1, the complete variable domain is GAGVSQSPRYKVTKRGQDVALRCDPISGHVSLYWYRQALGQGPEFLTYFNYEAQQDKSGLPNDRFSAERPEGSISTLTIQRTEQRDSAMYRCASSYRGSSYNEQFFGPGTRLTVL.

The chain employs TRBV2 and TRBJ2-7, with TRBD1 as a possible D gene (5 bases). Trimming shortened V by 1 base and J by 3 bases, and 10 bases separated the two germline ends. CDR1 SNHLY and CDR2 FYNNEI come from the germline V gene. CDR3 length equals 14 residues. The CDR3 reads CASSEVRRVYEQYF. The CDR3 DNA reads as TGTGCCAGCAGTGAAGTCCGCAGGGTCTACGAGCAGTACTTC.